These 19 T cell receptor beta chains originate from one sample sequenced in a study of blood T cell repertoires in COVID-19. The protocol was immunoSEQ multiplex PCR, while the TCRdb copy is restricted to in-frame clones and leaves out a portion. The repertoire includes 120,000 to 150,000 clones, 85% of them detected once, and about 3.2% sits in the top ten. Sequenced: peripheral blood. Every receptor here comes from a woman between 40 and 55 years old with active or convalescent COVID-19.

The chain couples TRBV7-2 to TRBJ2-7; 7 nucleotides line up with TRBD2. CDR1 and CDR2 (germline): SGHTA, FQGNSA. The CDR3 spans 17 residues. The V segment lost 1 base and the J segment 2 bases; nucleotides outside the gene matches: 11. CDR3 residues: CASSLGALRGTAYEQYF. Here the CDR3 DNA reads TGTGCCAGCAGCTTAGGGGCCTTGCGGGGGACCGCCTACGAGCAGTACTTC.

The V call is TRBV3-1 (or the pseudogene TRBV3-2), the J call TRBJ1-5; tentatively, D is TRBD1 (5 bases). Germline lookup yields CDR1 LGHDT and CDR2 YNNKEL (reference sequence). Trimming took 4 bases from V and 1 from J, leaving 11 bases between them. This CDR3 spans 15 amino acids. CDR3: CASSLRGDSNQPQHF. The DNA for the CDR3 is TGTGCCAGCAGCCTCCGGGGGGACAGCAATCAGCCCCAGCATTTT.

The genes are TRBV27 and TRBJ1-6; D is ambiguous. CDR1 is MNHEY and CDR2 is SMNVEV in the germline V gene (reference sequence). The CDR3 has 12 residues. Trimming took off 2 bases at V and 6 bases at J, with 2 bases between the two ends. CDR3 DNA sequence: TGTGCCAGCAGTTTACGTAATTCACCCCTCCACTTT. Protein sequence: CASSLRNSPLHF.

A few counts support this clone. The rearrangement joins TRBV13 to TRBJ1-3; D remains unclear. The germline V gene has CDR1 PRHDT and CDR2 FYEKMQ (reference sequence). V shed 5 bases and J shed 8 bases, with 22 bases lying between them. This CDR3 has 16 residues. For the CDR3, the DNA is TGTGCCAGCAGCGACAAATTAAAAGAGCGGGTGGACACCATATATTTT. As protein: CASSDKLKERVDTIYF.

CDR3 sequence: CASGHGRDGYTF. As DNA, the CDR3 is TGTGCCAGTGGGCATGGCCGCGACGGCTACACCTTC. The chain links TRBV19 to TRBJ1-2; D gene ambiguous. The germline V gene encodes CDR1 LNHDA and CDR2 SQIVND (reference sequence). The CDR3 is made up of 12 amino acids. V was shortened by 8 bases and J by 8 bases, with 15 bases between the two germline ends.

This CDR3 reads CASSQTTETQYF. The DNA of the CDR3 is TGTGCCAGCAGTCAGACAACAGAGACCCAGTACTTC. The chain uses TRBV2 and TRBJ2-5; no definite D call. This CDR3 has 12 amino acids. V lost 5 bases to trimming and J lost 4 bases, with 8 bases between them. Per the germline V gene, CDR1 is SNHLY and CDR2 is FYNNEI.

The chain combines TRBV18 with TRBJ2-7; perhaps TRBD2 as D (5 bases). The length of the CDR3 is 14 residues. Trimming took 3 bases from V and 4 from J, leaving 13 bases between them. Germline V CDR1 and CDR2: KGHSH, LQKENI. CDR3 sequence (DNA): TGTGCCAGCTCACCGGAGCGGATTGGGTACGAGCAGTACTTC. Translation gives CASSPERIGYEQYF.

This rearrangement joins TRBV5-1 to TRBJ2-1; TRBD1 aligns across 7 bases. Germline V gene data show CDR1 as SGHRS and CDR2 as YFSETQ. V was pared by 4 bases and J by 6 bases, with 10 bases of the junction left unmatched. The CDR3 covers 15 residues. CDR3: CASSPDRYGLNEQFF. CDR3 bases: TGCGCCAGCAGCCCGGACAGGTACGGGCTCAATGAGCAGTTCTTC.

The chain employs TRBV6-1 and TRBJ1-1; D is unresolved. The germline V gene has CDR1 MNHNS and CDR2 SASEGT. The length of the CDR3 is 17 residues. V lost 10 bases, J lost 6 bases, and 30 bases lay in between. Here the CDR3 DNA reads TGTGCCACCTGTGATAGCGACGCGGGGTTCCCGAGGGCTGAAGCTTTCTTT. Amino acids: CATCDSDAGFPRAEAFF.

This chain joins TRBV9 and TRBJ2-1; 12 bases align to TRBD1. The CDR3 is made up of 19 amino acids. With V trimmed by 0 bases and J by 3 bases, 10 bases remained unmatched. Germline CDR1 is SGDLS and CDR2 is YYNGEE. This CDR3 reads CASSVAGQGAHGIYNEQFF. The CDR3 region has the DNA TGTGCCAGCAGCGTAGCGGGACAGGGGGCCCACGGGATCTACAATGAGCAGTTCTTC. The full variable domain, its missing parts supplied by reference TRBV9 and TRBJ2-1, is DSGVTQTPKHLITATGQRVTLRCSPRSGDLSVYWYQQSLDQGLQFLIQYYNGEERAKGNILERFSAQQFPDLHSELNLSSLELGDSALYFCASSVAGQGAHGIYNEQFFGPGTRLTVL.

The CDR3 bases are TGTGCCAGCAGCCCCGGTAGCGGCAGGTTGTTGGAGCAGTACTTC. As protein: CASSPGSGRLLEQYF. The chain carries TRBV28 and TRBJ2-7; D is possibly TRBD2 (6 bases). CDR3 size: 15 residues. The germline V and J ends were trimmed by 6 bases and 7 bases, with 22 bases remaining between them. Germline CDR1 reads MDHEN; CDR2 reads SYDVKM.

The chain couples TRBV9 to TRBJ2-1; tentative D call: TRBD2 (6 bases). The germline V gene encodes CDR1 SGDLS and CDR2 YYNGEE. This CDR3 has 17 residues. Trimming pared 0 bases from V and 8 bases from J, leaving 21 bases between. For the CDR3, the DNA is TGTGCCAGCAGCGTAGGAAGGGCGATTCCCGGGAGAGATGAGCAGTTCTTC. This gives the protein CASSVGRAIPGRDEQFF. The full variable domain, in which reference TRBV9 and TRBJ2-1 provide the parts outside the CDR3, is DSGVTQTPKHLITATGQRVTLRCSPRSGDLSVYWYQQSLDQGLQFLIQYYNGEERAKGNILERFSAQQFPDLHSELNLSSLELGDSALYFCASSVGRAIPGRDEQFFGPGTRLTVL.

The CDR3 region is CASNPLGGVGTEAFF. The CDR3 DNA sequence: TGTGCCAGCAACCCCTTGGGGGGGGTCGGCACTGAAGCTTTCTTT. This chain joins TRBV28 and TRBJ1-1, with D possibly TRBD1 on 5 matching bases. The length of the CDR3 is 15 residues. Germline CDR1 and CDR2: MDHEN and SYDVKM. Deletions cut 7 bases from V and 4 bases from J, with 19 bases between.

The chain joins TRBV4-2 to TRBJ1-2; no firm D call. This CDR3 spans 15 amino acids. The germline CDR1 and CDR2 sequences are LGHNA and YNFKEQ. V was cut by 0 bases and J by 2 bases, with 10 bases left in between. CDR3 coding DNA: TGTGCCAGCAGCCAAGATCTGGGAGGGAACTATGGCTACACCTTC. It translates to CASSQDLGGNYGYTF.

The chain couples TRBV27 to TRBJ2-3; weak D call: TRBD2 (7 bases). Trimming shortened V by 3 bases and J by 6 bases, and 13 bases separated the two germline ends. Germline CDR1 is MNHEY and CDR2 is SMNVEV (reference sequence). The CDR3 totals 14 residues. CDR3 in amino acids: CASSFRGGLDTQYF. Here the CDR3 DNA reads TGTGCCAGCAGTTTTAGGGGGGGCCTCGATACGCAGTATTTT.

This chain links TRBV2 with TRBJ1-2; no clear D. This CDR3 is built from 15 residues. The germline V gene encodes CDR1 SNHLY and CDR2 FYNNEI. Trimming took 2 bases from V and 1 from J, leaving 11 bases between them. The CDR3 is CASSERARVNYGYTF. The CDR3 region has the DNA TGTGCCAGCAGTGAAAGGGCGAGGGTTAACTATGGCTACACCTTC.

The CDR3 nucleotides read TGTGCCAGCAGCACACAAACAGGCCTAGCTAACTATGGCTACACCTTC. It encodes CASSTQTGLANYGYTF. The genes are TRBV9 and TRBJ1-2; weak D call: TRBD1 (5 bases). V was trimmed by 4 bases and J by 0 bases, leaving 16 bases between them. CDR3 size: 16 residues. The germline V gene has CDR1 SGDLS and CDR2 YYNGEE. The full variable domain, rest sourced from reference TRBV9 and TRBJ1-2, is DSGVTQTPKHLITATGQRVTLRCSPRSGDLSVYWYQQSLDQGLQFLIQYYNGEERAKGNILERFSAQQFPDLHSELNLSSLELGDSALYFCASSTQTGLANYGYTFGSGTRLTVV.

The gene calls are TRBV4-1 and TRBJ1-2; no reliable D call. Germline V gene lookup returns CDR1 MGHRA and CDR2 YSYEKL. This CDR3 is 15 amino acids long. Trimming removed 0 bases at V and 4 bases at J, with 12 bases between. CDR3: CASSQETLRGYGYTF. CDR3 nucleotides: TGCGCCAGCAGCCAAGAGACCTTAAGAGGCTATGGCTACACCTTC.

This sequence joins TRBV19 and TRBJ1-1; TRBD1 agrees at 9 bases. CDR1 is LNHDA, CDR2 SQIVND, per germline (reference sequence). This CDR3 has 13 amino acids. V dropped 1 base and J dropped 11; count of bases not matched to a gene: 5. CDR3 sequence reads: CASSIGQGVKAFF. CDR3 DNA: TGTGCCAGTAGTATAGGACAGGGGGTTAAGGCTTTCTTT.